This is a list of T cell receptor beta chains from one sample in a study of control samples from healthy donors and cancer patients. Only in-frame clones appear in the TCRdb table, and some are missing; sequencing was by immunoSEQ multiplex PCR. The sample includes about 130,000 clones, roughly 94% of them seen just once. The sequencing input was PBMCs. The receptor source for this set is a man aged 55 to 70 with colorectal cancer. Both conserved end residues are part of each CDR3. The D gene is left open where the match is weak. A row's size may be missing; if present it is once, few, many or a size class.

v_gene: TRBV19
len: 13
abundance: -
d_gene: TRBD1
j_gene: TRBJ2-7
CDR3aa: CASSGTEHYEQYF
CDR3nt: TGTGCCAGCTCAGGGACAGAGCACTACGAGCAGTACTTC

v_gene: TRBV7-9
len: 12
abundance: -
d_gene: -
j_gene: TRBJ2-7
CDR3aa: CASSPGGLEQYF
CDR3nt: TGTGCCAGCAGCCCGGGTGGTTTGGAGCAGTACTTC

v_gene: TRBV5-1
len: 13
abundance: -
d_gene: -
j_gene: TRBJ2-2
CDR3aa: CASSLEGTGELFF
CDR3nt: TGCGCCAGCAGCTTGGAGGGGACCGGGGAGCTGTTTTTT

v_gene: TRBV6-5
len: 11
abundance: -
d_gene: -
j_gene: TRBJ2-7
CDR3aa: CAGPARYEQYF
CDR3nt: TGTGCCGGCCCCGCCCGCTACGAGCAGTACTTC

v_gene: TRBV4-3
len: 17
abundance: -
d_gene: -
j_gene: TRBJ1-3
CDR3aa: CASSQDRAELSGNTIYF
CDR3nt: TGCGCCAGCAGCCAAGATAGGGCTGAACTCTCTGGAAACACCATATATTTT

v_gene: TRBV7-9
len: 14
abundance: -
d_gene: TRBD1
j_gene: TRBJ1-2
CDR3aa: CASSLPGDSKGYTF
CDR3nt: TGTGCCAGCAGCTTGCCCGGGGACAGCAAGGGCTACACCTTC

v_gene: TRBV4-3
len: 13
abundance: -
d_gene: -
j_gene: TRBJ1-1
CDR3aa: CASSKMEGTEAFF
CDR3nt: TGCGCCAGCAGCAAGATGGAGGGGACTGAAGCTTTCTTT

v_gene: TRBV27
len: 14
abundance: -
d_gene: -
j_gene: TRBJ1-4
CDR3aa: CASRTPGRSEKLFF
CDR3nt: TGTGCCAGCAGAACCCCGGGACGAAGTGAAAAACTGTTTTTT

v_gene: TRBV28
len: 15
abundance: -
d_gene: -
j_gene: TRBJ1-1
CDR3aa: CASSPPDRMNTEAFF
CDR3nt: TGTGCCAGCAGTCCTCCCGACAGAATGAACACTGAAGCTTTCTTT

v_gene: TRBV27
len: 15
abundance: -
d_gene: TRBD2
j_gene: TRBJ2-3
CDR3aa: CASSPPSGTTDTQYF
CDR3nt: TGTGCCAGCAGCCCCCCTAGCGGTACAACAGATACGCAGTATTTT

v_gene: TRBV7-9
len: 12
abundance: -
d_gene: -
j_gene: TRBJ1-1
CDR3aa: CASSLGTGEAFF
CDR3nt: TGTGCCAGCAGCTTAGGAACAGGAGAAGCTTTCTTT

v_gene: TRBV11-2
len: 14
abundance: -
d_gene: TRBD2
j_gene: TRBJ2-7
CDR3aa: CASRNLAGTYEQYF
CDR3nt: TGTGCCAGCAGAAATTTAGCGGGAACCTACGAGCAGTACTTC

v_gene: TRBV5-5
len: 11
abundance: -
d_gene: -
j_gene: TRBJ2-7
CDR3aa: CASSPNYEQYF
CDR3nt: TGTGCCAGCAGCCCCAACTACGAGCAGTACTTC

v_gene: TRBV19
len: 14
abundance: -
d_gene: TRBD2
j_gene: TRBJ2-3
CDR3aa: CASSMAGGTDTQYF
CDR3nt: TGTGCCAGTAGTATGGCGGGGGGCACAGATACGCAGTATTTT

v_gene: TRBV7-8
len: 12
abundance: once
d_gene: TRBD1
j_gene: TRBJ2-7
CDR3aa: CASKTGPYEQYF
CDR3nt: TGTGCCAGCAAGACAGGGCCCTACGAGCAGTACTTC

v_gene: TRBV19
len: 14
abundance: -
d_gene: -
j_gene: TRBJ1-4
CDR3aa: CASIRQGRMKNCFF
CDR3nt: -

v_gene: TRBV9
len: 16
abundance: -
d_gene: TRBD2
j_gene: TRBJ2-3
CDR3aa: CASSALPGTSYDTQYF
CDR3nt: TGTGCCAGCAGCGCACTTCCCGGGACTAGCTACGATACGCAGTATTTT

v_gene: TRBV24-1
len: 14
abundance: -
d_gene: -
j_gene: TRBJ2-2
CDR3aa: CATSDPTGTGELFF
CDR3nt: TGTGCCACCAGTGACCCAACAGGGACCGGGGAGCTGTTTTTT

v_gene: TRBV27
len: 14
abundance: -
d_gene: TRBD1
j_gene: TRBJ1-2
CDR3aa: CASSLSRTGYGYTF
CDR3nt: TGTGCCAGCAGTTTATCGCGGACAGGCTATGGCTACACCTTC

v_gene: TRBV11-2
len: 17
abundance: -
d_gene: TRBD1
j_gene: TRBJ1-1
CDR3aa: CASSLERDRGYREEAFF
CDR3nt: TGTGCCAGCAGCTTAGAGCGGGACAGGGGTTACAGGGAGGAAGCTTTCTTT

v_gene: TRBV3-1/TRBV3-2
len: 17
abundance: -
d_gene: TRBD2
j_gene: TRBJ2-3
CDR3aa: CASSGLAGGRGTDTQYF
CDR3nt: TGTGCCAGCAGCGGACTAGCGGGGGGGCGAGGCACAGATACGCAGTATTTT

v_gene: TRBV5-8
len: 13
abundance: -
d_gene: -
j_gene: TRBJ1-4
CDR3aa: CASSRGSFEKLFF
CDR3nt: TGTGCCAGCAGCCGGGGCTCCTTCGAAAAACTGTTTTTT

v_gene: TRBV9
len: 13
abundance: -
d_gene: -
j_gene: TRBJ2-2
CDR3aa: CASSVDYTGELFF
CDR3nt: TGTGCCAGCAGCGTAGATTACACCGGGGAGCTGTTTTTT

v_gene: TRBV6-6
len: 14
abundance: once
d_gene: -
j_gene: TRBJ1-2
CDR3aa: CASSNGVRNYGYTF
CDR3nt: TGTGCCAGCAGTAACGGGGTGAGGAACTATGGCTACACCTTC

v_gene: TRBV5-1
len: 18
abundance: -
d_gene: TRBD1
j_gene: TRBJ2-6
CDR3aa: CASSLTGGTSSGANVLTF
CDR3nt: TGCGCCAGCAGCTTAACAGGGGGAACATCCTCTGGGGCCAACGTCCTGACTTTC

v_gene: TRBV7-9
len: 16
abundance: -
d_gene: TRBD1
j_gene: TRBJ1-2
CDR3aa: CASSSRGGQGTVGYTF
CDR3nt: TGTGCCAGCAGCTCCCGGGGGGGACAGGGGACGGTTGGCTACACCTTC

v_gene: TRBV21-1
len: 14
abundance: -
d_gene: -
j_gene: TRBJ1-2
CDR3aa: CASSKTERRYGYTF
CDR3nt: TGTGCCAGCAGCAAGACTGAAAGACGCTATGGCTACACCTTC

v_gene: TRBV5-1
len: 13
abundance: -
d_gene: -
j_gene: TRBJ1-2
CDR3aa: CASSLDPNYGYTF
CDR3nt: TGCGCCAGCAGCTTGGACCCAAACTATGGCTACACCTTC

v_gene: TRBV6-5
len: 15
abundance: -
d_gene: TRBD2
j_gene: TRBJ2-2
CDR3aa: CASSRLAGYTGELFF
CDR3nt: TGTGCCAGCAGTAGACTAGCGGGGTACACCGGGGAGCTGTTTTTT

v_gene: TRBV4-2
len: 14
abundance: -
d_gene: -
j_gene: TRBJ1-2
CDR3aa: CASSQGRLAYGYTF
CDR3nt: TGTGCCAGCAGCCAAGGTCGGCTTGCTTATGGCTACACCTTC

v_gene: TRBV2
len: 15
abundance: -
d_gene: TRBD2
j_gene: TRBJ2-3
CDR3aa: CASSDARGGHDTQYF
CDR3nt: TGTGCCAGCAGTGATGCCCGGGGGGGCCATGATACGCAGTATTTT